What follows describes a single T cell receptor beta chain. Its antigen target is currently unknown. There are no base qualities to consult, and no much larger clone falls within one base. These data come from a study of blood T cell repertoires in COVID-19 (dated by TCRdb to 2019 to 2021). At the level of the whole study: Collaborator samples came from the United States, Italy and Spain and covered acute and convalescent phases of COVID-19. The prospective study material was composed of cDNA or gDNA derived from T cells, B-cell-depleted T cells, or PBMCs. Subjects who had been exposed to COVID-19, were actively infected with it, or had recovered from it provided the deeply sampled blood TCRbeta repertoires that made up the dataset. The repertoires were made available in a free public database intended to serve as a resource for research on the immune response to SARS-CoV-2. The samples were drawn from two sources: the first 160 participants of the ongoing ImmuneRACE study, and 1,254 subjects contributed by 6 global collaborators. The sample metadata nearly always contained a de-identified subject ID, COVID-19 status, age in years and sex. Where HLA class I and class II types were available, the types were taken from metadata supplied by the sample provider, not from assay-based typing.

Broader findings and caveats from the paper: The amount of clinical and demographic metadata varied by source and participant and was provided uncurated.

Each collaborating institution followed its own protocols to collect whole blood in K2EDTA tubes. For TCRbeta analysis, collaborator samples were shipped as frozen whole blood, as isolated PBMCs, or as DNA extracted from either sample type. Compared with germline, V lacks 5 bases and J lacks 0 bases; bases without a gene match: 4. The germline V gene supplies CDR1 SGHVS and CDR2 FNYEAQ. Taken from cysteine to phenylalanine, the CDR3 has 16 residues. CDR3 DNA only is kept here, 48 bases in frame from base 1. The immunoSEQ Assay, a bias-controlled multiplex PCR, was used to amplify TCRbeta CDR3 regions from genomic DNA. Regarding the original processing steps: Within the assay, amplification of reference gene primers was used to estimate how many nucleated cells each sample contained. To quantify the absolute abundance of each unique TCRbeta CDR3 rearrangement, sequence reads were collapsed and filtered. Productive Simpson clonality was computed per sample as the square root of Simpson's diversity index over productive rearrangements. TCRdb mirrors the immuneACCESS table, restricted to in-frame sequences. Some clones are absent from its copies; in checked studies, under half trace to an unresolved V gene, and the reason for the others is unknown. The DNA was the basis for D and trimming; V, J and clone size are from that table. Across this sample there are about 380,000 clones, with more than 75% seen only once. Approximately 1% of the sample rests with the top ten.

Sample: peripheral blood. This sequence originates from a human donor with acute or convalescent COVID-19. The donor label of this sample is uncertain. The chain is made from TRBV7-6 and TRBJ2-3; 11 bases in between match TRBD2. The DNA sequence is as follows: TGTGCCAGCAGCACTAGCGGGGGCCCTAGCACAGATACGCAGTATTTT. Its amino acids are CASSTSGGPSTDTQYF.